This T cell receptor (beta chain) was sequenced in a study of CD8+CD57+ T cells in acquired aplastic anemia. As for the study in general: Sorted CD4+ and CD8+ cells gave an average of approximately 3.1 ug of DNA.

Profiling that covered TCR beta VDJ and CDR3 relied on genomic DNA as its template. From the reads, TCRdb called clonotypes with MiXCR, one entry per CDR3 protein. The repertoire has a few hundred thousand distinct CDR3 sequences, about 59% of them found once; the top ten carry about 31%. Trimming cost V 6 bases and J 0 bases; bases outside gene matches: 7. Germline values: CDR1 SNHLY, CDR2 FYNNEI. This CDR3 has 15 amino acids. The sample holds a few counts of this clonotype. What it recognizes is unknown. Study results and limitations: Patients and controls turned out to have twenty-nine CD8+ CDR3 sequences in common.

The rearrangement uses TRBV2 and TRBJ1-2; 7 nucleotides align to TRBD1. This TCR was recovered from a human donor in good health. The sample comprised sorted CD4+, CD8+, or CD8+CD57+ T cells (not recorded which) from PBMCs. The CDR3 reads CASRDLDRANYGYTF. DNA of the CDR3: TGTGCCAGCAGGGATCTAGACAGGGCTAACTATGGCTACACCTTC.